This entry concerns a single TCR beta chain. Its antigen is unknown. The PCR employed 60 Vbeta primers together with 13 Jbeta primers. Method: immunoSEQ multiplex PCR; TCRdb's copy keeps in-frame clones and lacks some. The data hold under 200,000 clones, with about three quarters observed a single time. The entry originates in a study of cytomegalovirus exposure and HLA in healthy donors. J was trimmed by 0 bases and V by 4 bases; bases with no gene match: 12. Germline V gene lookup returns CDR1 SGHRS and CDR2 YFSETQ. The CDR3 totals 17 residues. General study results and limits: As was reported, the HLA-A and HLA-B alleles of most subjects were accurately predicted from TCR beta sequences.

The sequence came from a man between 18 and 29 years old in good health and CMV-seronegative. This chain uses TRBV5-1 with TRBJ2-7; 8 bases agree with TRBD1. Source material: PBMCs. The CDR3 sequence: CASSLTPGQVSSYEQYF. Written as DNA, the CDR3 is TGCGCCAGCAGCCTCACGCCGGGACAGGTGAGCTCCTACGAGCAGTACTTC.